A few counts support the clone carrying this T cell receptor beta chain. This sample was taken from a study of radiation and T cells in renal cell carcinoma. The V gene's germline CDR1 is GTSNPN and CDR2 SVGIG (reference sequence). With V trimmed by 2 bases and J by 6 bases, 9 bases remained unmatched. The CDR3 length is 14 residues. Assay used: immunoSEQ multiplex PCR; TCRdb lists only in-frame clones, some missing. This table holds roughly 78,000 clones, 82% found once. Time point denoted: blood 2 weeks post-SBRT. Treatment of the sample: 15 Gy SBRT to primary tumor, nephrectomy 4 weeks later. The V call is TRBV30, the J call TRBJ2-7; 8 bases are shared with TRBD1. The starting material was blood, obtained from a patient whose treatment included radiotherapy and nephrectomy. This clonotype was sampled from a man aged 55 to 70 with renal cell carcinoma. The CDR3 here is CAWSRTGLYGEQYF. The CDR3 nucleotides are TGTGCCTGGAGTAGGACAGGGTTGTATGGCGAGCAGTACTTC.